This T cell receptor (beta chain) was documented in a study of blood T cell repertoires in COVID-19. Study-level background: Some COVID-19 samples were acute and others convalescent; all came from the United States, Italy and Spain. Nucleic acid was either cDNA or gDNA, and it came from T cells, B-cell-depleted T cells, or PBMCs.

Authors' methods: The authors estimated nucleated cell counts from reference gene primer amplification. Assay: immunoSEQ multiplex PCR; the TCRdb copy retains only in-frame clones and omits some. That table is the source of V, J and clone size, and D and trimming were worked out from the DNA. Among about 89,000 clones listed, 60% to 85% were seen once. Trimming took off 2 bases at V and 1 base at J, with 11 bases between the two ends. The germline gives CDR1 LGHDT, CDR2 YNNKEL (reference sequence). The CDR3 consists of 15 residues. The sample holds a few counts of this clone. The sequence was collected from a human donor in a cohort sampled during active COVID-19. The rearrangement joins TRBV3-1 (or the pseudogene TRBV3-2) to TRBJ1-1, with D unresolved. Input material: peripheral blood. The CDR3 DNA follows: TGTGCCAGCAGCCAATGGGTCCAGGAGAACACTGAAGCTTTCTTT. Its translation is CASSQWVQENTEAFF.